The next 28 T cell receptor beta chains were all read from a single sample in a study of blood T cell repertoires in COVID-19. Sequenced by immunoSEQ multiplex PCR; TCRdb stores in-frame clones only, minus some. The sample contains about 150,000 clones, 84% of which appear only once. The sequenced sample consisted of PBMCs or T cells enriched from blood (not recorded which). These receptor sequences come from a man in his fifties or sixties who had recovered from COVID-19.

The chain links TRBV28 to TRBJ1-2; TRBD1 matches 7 bases. The V gene's germline CDR1 is MDHEN and CDR2 SYDVKM. The CDR3 runs 15 residues. Trimming took 6 bases from V and 0 from J; bases not matched to a gene: 7. The CDR3 nucleotides are TGTGCCAGCAGCAAAGGGACAGTTACTAACTATGGCTACACCTTC. It translates to CASSKGTVTNYGYTF.

The rearrangement links TRBV6-6 to TRBJ1-5; possible D gene TRBD1, 6 bases. The germline V gene encodes CDR1 MNHNY and CDR2 SVGAGI (reference sequence). The ends were cut back, 8 bases at V and 3 bases at J, with 20 bases in the middle. CDR3 length equals 16 residues. CDR3 coding DNA: TGTGCCAGCCACGGCGGGCGGGGGGCATACAATCAGCCCCAGCATTTT. This translates into CASHGGRGAYNQPQHF.

This clone was seen a handful of times. The chain combines TRBV12-1 with TRBJ1-5. TRBV12-1 is a known pseudogene. The CDR3 runs 10 residues. This CDR3 is CASPSQPQHF. DNA of the CDR3: TGTGCCAGCCCCTCTCAGCCCCAGCATTTT.

This clone was counted only a few times. CDR3: CASSSQIRVSYTEAFF. The CDR3 DNA reads TGTGCCAGCAGCTCACAAATCAGGGTGTCGTACACTGAAGCTTTCTTT. The J gene is TRBJ1-1, the V gene TRBV7-9; D perhaps matches TRBD1 (5 bases). V lost 4 bases, J lost 3 bases, and 18 bases lay in between. The CDR3 sequence is 16 residues long. Germline values: CDR1 SEHNR, CDR2 FQNEAQ (reference sequence).

This clone was counted a single time. This chain joins TRBV19 and TRBJ2-3; TRBD2 matches at 14 bases. The V gene end was trimmed by 2 bases and the J gene end by 0 bases; junction bases not matched to a gene: 4. The CDR3 extends over 18 amino acids. Germline V gene sequence: CDR1 LNHDA, CDR2 SQIVND (reference sequence). The CDR3 DNA sequence: TGTGCCAGTAGTATACGACTAGCGGGGGGGTTGAGCACAGATACGCAGTATTTT. Amino acid sequence: CASSIRLAGGLSTDTQYF.

This chain connects TRBV11-2 to TRBJ1-6; tentatively, D is TRBD1 (6 bases). From germline, CDR1 is SGHAT and CDR2 FQNNGV. The V and J ends lost 0 bases and 8 bases respectively, with 8 bases between them. There are 14 residues in the CDR3. The CDR3 sequence is CASSLEQGYSPLHF. In DNA form, the CDR3 reads TGTGCCAGCAGCTTAGAACAGGGTTATTCACCCCTCCACTTT.

The chain employs TRBV5-1 and TRBJ1-4; weak D call: TRBD1 (5 bases). The CDR3 spans 15 residues. Germline V gives CDR1 SGHRS, CDR2 YFSETQ. V dropped 5 bases and J dropped 7 bases, with 18 bases sitting between them. The CDR3 here is CASRITGTKGEKLFF. In DNA, the CDR3 is TGCGCCAGCAGAATAACCGGGACTAAGGGTGAAAAACTGTTTTTT.

V is TRBV29-1 and J is TRBJ1-5; TRBD1 matches at 7 bases. The CDR3 length is 13 residues. V lost 6 bases to trimming and J lost 0 bases; unmatched junction nucleotides: 2. In germline, CDR1 is SQVTM, CDR2 ANQGSEA. As DNA, the CDR3 is TGCAGCGTGGGACAGAATAGCAATCAGCCCCAGCATTTT. Amino acid sequence: CSVGQNSNQPQHF.

The rearrangement links TRBV4-2 to TRBJ1-1; 10 bases line up with TRBD1. CDR1 and CDR2 from the germline V gene are LGHNA and YNFKEQ. J gave up 5 bases and V 1 base, and 4 bases lay outside the gene matches. This CDR3 is built from 15 residues. The CDR3 sequence: CASSQGGTGVTEAFF. Here the CDR3 DNA reads TGTGCCAGCAGCCAAGGCGGGACAGGGGTGACTGAAGCTTTCTTT.

The chain carries TRBV9 and TRBJ2-3, with TRBD2 identical over 10 bases. This CDR3 has 15 residues. V was pared by 4 bases and J by 5 bases, with 7 bases of the junction left unmatched. Per germline, CDR1 SGDLS and CDR2 YYNGEE. CDR3: CASSPSSGGRDTQYF. DNA for the CDR3: TGTGCCAGCAGCCCTTCTAGCGGGGGAAGAGATACGCAGTATTTT.

The chain links TRBV20-1 to TRBJ1-2; D is perhaps TRBD1 (6 bases). This CDR3 has 11 amino acids. Trimming shortened V by 8 bases and J by 3 bases, and 10 bases separated the two germline ends. Germline assignment: CDR1 DFQATT and CDR2 SNEGSKA (reference sequence). The CDR3, as DNA: TGCAGTACGGACAGCTACTATGGCTACACCTTC. Translation: CSTDSYYGYTF.

This clone has more than one count but fewer than ten. V is TRBV18 and J is TRBJ2-7, with D possibly TRBD1 on 5 matching bases. There are 14 residues in the CDR3. Looked up from germline, CDR1 is KGHSH and CDR2 is LQKENI. The V end lost 0 bases, the J end lost 7 bases, and 13 bases lay between the germline ends. This chain's CDR3 is CASSPPRQRQEQYF. For the CDR3, the DNA is TGTGCCAGCTCACCACCGAGACAGCGCCAGGAGCAGTACTTC.

The CDR3 nucleotides are TGTGCCAGCAGTTACCACCCCCCGGGACAGGGACCCTACGAGCAGTACTTC. Its translation is CASSYHPPGQGPYEQYF. The chain carries TRBV6-2 or TRBV6-3 and TRBJ2-7; the match to TRBD1 covers 9 bases. Losses at the gene ends were 2 bases for V and 2 bases for J; bases not matched to a gene: 10. The germline CDR1 and CDR2 sequences are MNHEY and SVGEGT. The CDR3 has 17 residues.

J is TRBJ2-7 and V is TRBV9; perhaps TRBD1 as D (6 bases). The CDR3 totals 15 residues. Germline V gene data show CDR1 as SGDLS and CDR2 as YYNGEE. V was pared by 3 bases and J by 1 base, with 14 bases between. CDR3 residues: CASSAWEQGSYEQYF. The DNA for the CDR3 is TGTGCCAGCAGCGCATGGGAACAGGGATCCTACGAGCAGTACTTC.

This chain links TRBV7-9 with TRBJ1-6; D is uncertain. This CDR3 is 13 amino acids long. Germline V CDR1 and CDR2: SEHNR, FQNEAQ (reference sequence). The V gene lost 1 base and the J gene lost 9 bases, with 7 bases spanning the gap. The CDR3 nucleotides read TGTGCCAGCAGCTTAGGGAGCTCTTCACCCCTCCACTTT. Its protein product is CASSLGSSSPLHF.

This rearrangement joins TRBV5-1 to TRBJ1-5, with TRBD1 matching 8 bases. Germline CDR1 reads SGHRS; CDR2 reads YFSETQ. The CDR3 totals 17 residues. With 3 bases clipped from V and 0 bases from J, the junction kept 8 bases outside the gene matches. CDR3 protein: CASSSGTGDYSNQPQHF. CDR3 DNA: TGCGCCAGCAGCTCCGGGACAGGTGATTATAGCAATCAGCCCCAGCATTTT. Together with reference TRBV5-1 and TRBJ1-5, the CDR3 gives the full variable domain: KAGVTQTPRYLIKTRGQQVTLSCSPISGHRSVSWYQQTPGQGLQFLFEYFSETQRNKGNFPGRFSGRQFSNSRSEMNVSTLELGDSALYLCASSSGTGDYSNQPQHFGDGTRLSIL.

The CDR3 DNA follows: TGTGCCAGCAGTTCGCTAGCGGGATCCTACAATGAGCAGTTCTTC. This codes for CASSSLAGSYNEQFF. J is TRBJ2-1 and V is TRBV27; TRBD2 matches at 9 bases. The CDR3 totals 15 residues. The J segment lost 1 base and the V segment lost 4 bases, leaving 2 bases of the junction unmatched. Germline lookup yields CDR1 MNHEY and CDR2 SMNVEV (reference sequence).

There are a few counts of this clone. The chain joins TRBV9 to TRBJ2-5; TRBD1 is a possible D gene (6 bases). Trimming removed 3 bases from V and 0 bases from J, with 9 bases in between. CDR3 length equals 14 residues. In germline, CDR1 is SGDLS, CDR2 YYNGEE. The CDR3 region is CASSGGTNQETQYF. The CDR3 DNA follows: TGTGCCAGCAGCGGGGGGACAAACCAAGAGACCCAGTACTTC.

This clone was picked up one time. CDR3 loop: CASSFATSGGPYNEQFF. DNA of the CDR3: TGTGCCAGCAGTTTTGCGACTAGCGGGGGCCCCTACAATGAGCAGTTCTTC. This chain joins TRBV27 and TRBJ2-1, with 12 bases that match TRBD2. CDR1 MNHEY and CDR2 SMNVEV come from the germline V gene (reference sequence). Unmatched junction bases numbered 5, after V lost 3 bases and J lost 2 bases. This CDR3 is 17 amino acids long.

V usage is TRBV25-1 and J usage is TRBJ1-6; tentative D call: TRBD1 (6 bases). CDR3 length: 14 residues. V was cut by 4 bases and J by 6 bases, with 10 bases left in between. From germline, CDR1 is MGHDK and CDR2 SYGVNS. The CDR3 DNA sequence: TGTGCCAGCAGTGCCGGGACATTTAATTCACCCCTCCACTTT. Translation gives CASSAGTFNSPLHF. The complete variable domain, with remaining parts taken from reference TRBV25-1 and TRBJ1-6, reads EADIYQTPRYLVIGTGKKITLECSQTMGHDKMYWYQQDPGMELHLIHYSYGVNSTEKGDLSSESTVSRIRTEHFPLTLESARPSHTSQYLCASSAGTFNSPLHFGNGTRLTVT.

The CDR3 sequence is CASRPTGPTGEKLFF. The DNA of the CDR3 is TGTGCCAGTAGACCAACAGGGCCCACTGGTGAAAAACTGTTTTTT. This chain connects TRBV19 to TRBJ1-4, with D perhaps matching TRBD1 (6 bases). Per the germline V gene, CDR1 is LNHDA and CDR2 is SQIVND (reference sequence). The CDR3 sequence is 15 residues long. The V gene lost 6 bases and the J gene lost 7 bases, with 18 bases spanning the gap.

This chain uses TRBV10-3 with TRBJ1-4, with D perhaps TRBD1 (6 bases). Germline lookup yields CDR1 ENHRY and CDR2 SYGVKD. Trimming cost V 6 bases and J 11 bases, with 16 bases left between them. This CDR3 contains 13 residues. The CDR3 sequence is CAIRPGQKEKLFF. The CDR3 DNA reads as TGTGCCATCAGACCGGGACAAAAGGAGAAACTGTTTTTT.

This clone was seen only a few times. The chain has TRBV6-4 and TRBJ1-1; perhaps TRBD1 as D (6 bases). The V end was cut by 4 bases, the J end by 1 base, with 7 bases between. CDR1 is MRHNA, CDR2 SNTAGT, per germline. This CDR3 is 13 amino acids long. Here the CDR3 DNA reads TGTGCCAGCAGTGCAGGGGCGAACACTGAAGCTTTCTTT. Translating it yields CASSAGANTEAFF.

This chain uses TRBV5-1 with TRBJ1-4; D possibly corresponds to TRBD1 (5 bases). The germline V gene has CDR1 SGHRS and CDR2 YFSETQ. The CDR3 runs to 16 residues. Deletions cut 4 bases from V and 3 bases from J, with 16 bases between. In nucleotides, the CDR3 is TGCGCCAGCAGCCCGCAACCGACAGTGGCTAATGAAAAACTGTTTTTT. This sequence encodes CASSPQPTVANEKLFF.

This clone was found a few times. This sequence joins TRBV7-9 and TRBJ1-1; TRBD1 is a possible D gene (6 bases). The CDR3 is 15 amino acids. CDR1 is SEHNR and CDR2 is FQNEAQ in the germline V gene (reference sequence). V was pared by 7 bases and J by 2 bases, with 17 bases between. CDR3 sequence (DNA): TGTGCCAGCACACGATACAGGGTCACCAACACTGAAGCTTTCTTT. This encodes CASTRYRVTNTEAFF.

The chain employs TRBV7-2 and TRBJ2-6; 7 bases line up with TRBD1. This CDR3 is built from 16 residues. Germline V gene data show CDR1 as SGHTA and CDR2 as FQGNSA. Trimming removed 6 bases from V and 1 base from J; junction bases left unmatched: 6. CDR3 residues: CASRRPRGSGANVLTF. Here the CDR3 DNA reads TGTGCCAGCAGGCGTCCCAGGGGGTCTGGGGCCAACGTCCTGACTTTC. The full variable domain, rest sourced from reference TRBV7-2 and TRBJ2-6, is GAGVSQSPSNKVTEKGKDVELRCDPISGHTALYWYRQSLGQGLEFLIYFQGNSAPDKSGLPSDRFSAERTGGSVSTLTIQRTQQEDSAVYLCASRRPRGSGANVLTFGAGSRLTVL.

This sequence joins TRBV18 and TRBJ1-1; no firm D call. V gave up 3 bases and J gave up 3 bases, with 8 bases separating them. The CDR3 spans 13 residues. The germline gives CDR1 KGHSH, CDR2 LQKENI. CDR3 sequence: CASSPTGYTEAFF. The CDR3 DNA sequence: TGTGCCAGCTCACCGACGGGGTACACTGAAGCTTTCTTT.

V gene TRBV6-5 combines with J gene TRBJ1-2, with 7 bases lining up with TRBD1. Per the germline V gene, CDR1 is MNHEY and CDR2 is SVGAGI. Losses at the gene ends were 7 bases for V and 4 bases for J; bases not matched to a gene: 6. The CDR3 is 13 residues long. The DNA of the CDR3 is TGTGCCAGCAATCCACAGGGGACCTATGGCTACACCTTC. Translating gives CASNPQGTYGYTF.